These T cell receptor beta chains were read from a single sample in a study of blood T cell repertoires in COVID-19. The protocol was immunoSEQ multiplex PCR, while the TCRdb copy is restricted to in-frame clones and leaves out a portion. The sample gives approximately 300,000 clones, 90% of which show up once; around 0.93% is in the top ten. Input material: peripheral blood. Every receptor here comes from a woman in her thirties or forties with COVID-19, enrolled during active disease. Both conserved end residues are part of each CDR3. A D gene is named only where the DNA matches it firmly. Expanded clones get a size class; other rows say once, few or many, or leave the size out.

clone_size j_call v_call d_call cdr3_aa cdr3_nt
- TRBJ2-5 TRBV5-1 TRBD1 CASSLAGTEETQYF TGCGCCAGCAGCTTGGCCGGGACAGAAGAGACCCAGTACTTC
- TRBJ2-1 TRBV29-1 TRBD2 CSVERGLAGYNEQFF TGCAGCGTTGAAAGGGGACTAGCGGGATACAATGAGCAGTTCTTC
- TRBJ1-2 TRBV21-1 - CASSPKTGVFYGYTF TGTGCCAGCAGCCCGAAGACGGGGGTCTTTTATGGCTACACCTTC
- TRBJ1-5 TRBV2 - CASSLRPQGLDQPQHF TGTGCCAGCAGTCTAAGACCACAGGGATTGGATCAGCCCCAGCATTTT
- TRBJ1-1 TRBV10-3 - CAISQRGGGGAEAFF TGTGCCATCAGCCAACGTGGGGGAGGGGGGGCTGAAGCTTTCTTT
once TRBJ1-2 TRBV27 TRBD1 CASSRSRDRGRVGYTF TGTGCCAGCAGCAGAAGCCGGGACAGGGGGCGAGTGGGCTACACCTTC
- TRBJ2-2 TRBV7-9 TRBD2 CASSPRLAGRTGELFF TGTGCCAGCAGCCCCCGACTAGCGGGACGCACCGGGGAGCTGTTTTTT
- TRBJ2-3 TRBV28 TRBD2 CASSPGGRGSTDTQYF TGTGCCAGCAGCCCTGGGGGGAGGGGATCCACAGATACGCAGTATTTT
- TRBJ2-7 TRBV18 - CASSEDRDRQYF TGTGCCAGCTCAGAGGACCGTGACAGGCAGTACTTC
- TRBJ2-1 TRBV28 TRBD1 CASRGPRDRGNNEQFF TGTGCCAGCAGGGGCCCGCGGGACAGGGGGAACAATGAGCAGTTCTTC
- TRBJ1-5 TRBV7-2 TRBD1 CASSLIGTVSNQPQHF TGTGCCAGCAGCTTAATCGGGACAGTGAGCAATCAGCCCCAGCATTTT
- TRBJ1-1 TRBV4-3 TRBD1 CASSPAQGTDMNTEAFF TGCGCCAGCAGCCCCGCTCAGGGGACAGACATGAACACTGAAGCTTTCTTT
- TRBJ1-1 TRBV2 TRBD1 CASSRDRATEAFF TGTGCCAGCAGCAGGGACAGGGCCACTGAAGCTTTCTTT
- TRBJ1-5 TRBV16 TRBD1 CASSQNRPGGLGNQPQHF TGTGCCAGCAGCCAAAATCGTCCAGGGGGACTCGGCAATCAGCCCCAGCATTTT
- TRBJ2-1 TRBV18 - CASSLSGNEQFF TGTGCCAGCTCCCTCTCGGGGAATGAGCAGTTCTTC
- TRBJ2-7 TRBV3-1/TRBV3-2 TRBD2 CASSHGGNYEQYF TGTGCCAGCAGCCACGGGGGGAACTACGAGCAGTACTTC
- TRBJ1-6 TRBV18 TRBD1 CASTAIQGPYSPLHF TGTGCCAGCACGGCGATACAGGGGCCTTATTCACCCCTCCACTTT
- TRBJ1-2 TRBV7-2 - CASSYSRQANYGYTF TGTGCCAGCAGCTATTCACGGCAGGCTAACTATGGCTACACCTTC
- TRBJ1-1 TRBV10-1 - CASTRRGEAFF TGCGCCAGCACACGTCGAGGGGAAGCTTTCTTT
- TRBJ2-7 TRBV5-1 - CASSLDPGIAYEQYF TGCGCCAGCAGCTTGGATCCGGGGATCGCCTACGAGCAGTACTTC
- TRBJ1-2 TRBV28 TRBD1 CASSLTGTGRFLRGYTF TGTGCCAGCAGTTTGACCGGGACAGGGAGATTTTTGCGGGGCTACACCTTC
- TRBJ1-2 TRBV7-8 - CASSPAGPYGYTF TGTGCCAGCAGCCCTGCTGGGCCTTATGGCTACACCTTC
- TRBJ1-5 TRBV4-3 - CASSQAVADNQPQHF TGCGCCAGCAGCCAAGCGGTAGCAGATAATCAGCCCCAGCATTTT
- TRBJ1-4 TRBV19 - CASSILGGTADEKLFF TGTGCCAGTAGTATACTTGGGGGGACGGCCGATGAAAAACTGTTTTTT
- TRBJ1-5 TRBV6-2/TRBV6-3 - CASSYREEPQHF TGTGCCAGCAGTTACCGTGAGGAGCCCCAGCATTTT
- TRBJ2-3 TRBV4-1 - CASSPRNTDTQYF TGCGCCAGCAGCCCTAGGAACACAGATACGCAGTATTTT
once TRBJ2-3 TRBV4-3 - CASSPSSVSSTDTQYF TGCGCCAGCAGCCCTTCTAGCGTATCTAGCACAGATACGCAGTATTTT
- TRBJ1-5 TRBV6-5 - CASSRASNQPQHF TGTGCCAGCAGCAGGGCTAGCAATCAGCCCCAGCATTTT
once TRBJ1-5 TRBV6-2/TRBV6-3 TRBD1 CASSNTGTGGNQPQHF TGTGCCAGCAGTAACACCGGGACAGGGGGCAATCAGCCCCAGCATTTT
- TRBJ2-5 TRBV5-4 TRBD1 CASSTTYGQGQRETQYF TGTGCCAGCAGCACCACTTACGGACAGGGTCAGCGAGAGACCCAGTACTTC
few TRBJ2-2 TRBV27 TRBD2 CATRTSGGRGAGELFF TGTGCCACCCGGACTAGCGGGGGGCGGGGTGCCGGGGAGCTGTTTTTT
- TRBJ1-6 TRBV28 - CASSSRSYNSPLHF TGTGCCAGCAGTTCCCGCTCCTATAATTCACCCCTCCACTTT
- TRBJ1-3 TRBV7-9 TRBD1 CASSFRQGSGNTIYF TGTGCCAGCAGCTTCCGACAGGGCTCTGGAAACACCATATATTTT
- TRBJ2-3 TRBV18 - CASSPSERGGDTQYF TGTGCCAGCTCACCATCTGAGCGTGGGGGGGATACGCAGTATTTT
- TRBJ2-5 TRBV5-1 - CASSDQGPPETQYF TGCGCCAGCAGCGACCAGGGTCCCCCAGAGACCCAGTACTTC
- TRBJ1-4 TRBV27 - CASSFLRGLTNEKLFF TGTGCCAGCAGTTTCCTCAGGGGCCTAACTAATGAAAAACTGTTTTTT
- TRBJ1-5 TRBV2 TRBD1 CASRGTGQPQHF TGTGCCAGCAGGGGGACAGGGCAGCCCCAGCATTTT
- TRBJ1-2 TRBV29-1 TRBD1 CSVGRGTGDYYGYTF TGCAGCGTTGGCCGCGGGACAGGGGATTACTATGGCTACACCTTC
- TRBJ2-2 TRBV7-2 TRBD2 CASSLREGRELFF TGTGCCAGCAGCTTGCGGGAGGGGCGGGAGCTGTTTTTT
- TRBJ2-7 TRBV29-1 TRBD2 CSVEGQGGGGEQYF TGCAGCGTTGAGGGGCAGGGAGGCGGGGGCGAGCAGTACTTC
few TRBJ2-7 TRBV6-2/TRBV6-3 - CASSHTPYEQYF TGTGCCAGCAGCCACACGCCCTACGAGCAGTACTTC